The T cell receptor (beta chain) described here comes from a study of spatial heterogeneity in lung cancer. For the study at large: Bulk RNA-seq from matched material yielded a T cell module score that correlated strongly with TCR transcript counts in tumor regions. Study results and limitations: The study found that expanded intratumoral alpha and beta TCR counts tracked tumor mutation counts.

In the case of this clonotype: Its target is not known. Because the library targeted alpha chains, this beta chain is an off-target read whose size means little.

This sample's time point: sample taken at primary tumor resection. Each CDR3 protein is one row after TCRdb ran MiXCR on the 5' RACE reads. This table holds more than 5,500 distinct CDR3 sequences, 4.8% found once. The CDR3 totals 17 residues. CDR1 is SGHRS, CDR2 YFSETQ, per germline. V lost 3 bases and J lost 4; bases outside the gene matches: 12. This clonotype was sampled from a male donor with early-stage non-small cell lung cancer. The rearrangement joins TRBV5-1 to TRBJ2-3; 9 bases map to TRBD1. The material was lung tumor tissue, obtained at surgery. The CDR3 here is CASSSPLPGQGPDTQYF. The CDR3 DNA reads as TGCGCCAGCAGCTCGCCATTACCGGGACAGGGTCCAGATACGCAGTATTTT. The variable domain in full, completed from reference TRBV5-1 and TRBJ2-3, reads KAGVTQTPRYLIKTRGQQVTLSCSPISGHRSVSWYQQTPGQGLQFLFEYFSETQRNKGNFPGRFSGRQFSNSRSEMNVSTLELGDSALYLCASSSPLPGQGPDTQYFGPGTRLTVL.